Listed below are T cell receptor beta chains from one sample, sequenced in a study of T cell responses to AZD1222 COVID-19 vaccine. Libraries were prepared by immunoSEQ multiplex PCR; TCRdb keeps only in-frame clonotypes and omits some of them. Of about 140,000 clones in the sample, around 92% were seen once. The material sequenced was peripheral blood, taken on day 0 of AZD1222 vaccination. The receptor set was obtained from an adult in good health. Each CDR3 is given with its conserved first and last residue. A D gene is named only where the DNA matches it firmly. For some rows the clone size is stated as once, few or many, or as a class when expanded; others skip it.

abundance: .; d_gene: TRBD2; j_gene: TRBJ2-1; v_gene: TRBV14; CDR3aa: CASSRGTSGTHAYNEQFF; CDR3nt: TGTGCCAGCAGCCGGGGGACTAGCGGGACCCACGCCTACAATGAGCAGTTCTTC
abundance: .; d_gene: .; j_gene: TRBJ2-6; v_gene: TRBV19; CDR3aa: CASSISLSGANVLTF; CDR3nt: TGTGCCAGTAGTATTAGCCTCTCTGGGGCCAACGTCCTGACTTTC
abundance: .; d_gene: TRBD1; j_gene: TRBJ2-7; v_gene: TRBV12-3/TRBV12-4; CDR3aa: CASSAWTGAEQYF; CDR3nt: TGTGCCAGCAGTGCCTGGACAGGGGCCGAGCAGTACTTC
abundance: .; d_gene: TRBD1; j_gene: TRBJ2-1; v_gene: TRBV5-6; CDR3aa: CASSYRDRGGQFF; CDR3nt: TGTGCCAGCAGCTACCGGGACAGAGGAGGGCAGTTCTTC
abundance: .; d_gene: .; j_gene: TRBJ2-2; v_gene: TRBV29-1; CDR3aa: CSAIDPNTGELFF; CDR3nt: TGCAGCGCCATAGATCCTAACACCGGGGAGCTGTTTTTT
abundance: .; d_gene: TRBD1; j_gene: TRBJ1-2; v_gene: TRBV27; CDR3aa: CASSSRTGIYGYTF; CDR3nt: TGTGCCAGCAGTAGCCGGACAGGGATATATGGCTACACCTTC
abundance: .; d_gene: TRBD1; j_gene: TRBJ1-2; v_gene: TRBV7-8; CDR3aa: CASSRSGTGGYGYTF; CDR3nt: TGTGCCAGCAGCAGGTCCGGGACAGGGGGCTATGGCTACACCTTC
abundance: .; d_gene: .; j_gene: TRBJ2-1; v_gene: TRBV14; CDR3aa: CASSHADPGPVYNEQFF; CDR3nt: TGTGCCAGCAGCCACGCCGACCCGGGCCCCGTGTACAATGAGCAGTTCTTC
abundance: once; d_gene: .; j_gene: TRBJ1-3; v_gene: TRBV5-6; CDR3aa: CASSLRLLSGNTIYF; CDR3nt: TGTGCCAGCAGCTTGCGTCTCTTGTCTGGAAACACCATATATTTT
abundance: .; d_gene: .; j_gene: TRBJ1-2; v_gene: TRBV7-9; CDR3aa: CASSLDGYGYTF; CDR3nt: TGTGCCAGCAGCTTAGACGGGTATGGCTACACCTTC
abundance: .; d_gene: TRBD2; j_gene: TRBJ2-2; v_gene: TRBV3-1/TRBV3-2; CDR3aa: CASSQDRASGTNTGELFF; CDR3nt: TGTGCCAGCAGCCAAGATAGGGCTAGCGGGACGAACACCGGGGAGCTGTTTTTT
abundance: .; d_gene: TRBD1; j_gene: TRBJ2-1; v_gene: TRBV28; CDR3aa: CASSQSPSDRGLYNEQFF; CDR3nt: TGTGCCAGCAGCCAATCACCCTCCGACAGGGGCTTATACAATGAGCAGTTCTTC
abundance: .; d_gene: TRBD1; j_gene: TRBJ1-2; v_gene: TRBV3-1/TRBV3-2; CDR3aa: CASSQSDRAKRAYGYTF; CDR3nt: TGTGCCAGCAGCCAGTCGGACAGGGCCAAAAGAGCGTATGGCTACACCTTC
abundance: .; d_gene: .; j_gene: TRBJ1-6; v_gene: TRBV7-9; CDR3aa: CASSLKKGEESYNSPLHF; CDR3nt: TGTGCCAGCAGCTTGAAAAAGGGAGAAGAATCCTATAATTCACCCCTCCACTTT
abundance: .; d_gene: .; j_gene: TRBJ2-2; v_gene: TRBV28; CDR3aa: CASSNTNTGELFF; CDR3nt: TGTGCCAGCAGTAATACGAACACCGGGGAGCTGTTTTTT